This T cell receptor (beta chain) was recorded in a study of cytomegalovirus exposure and HLA in healthy donors. General observations from the study: In a later analysis, at a false discovery rate of 0.05, about 17,000 TCR beta sequences matched HLA alleles. Association of a missense DCLRE1C variant with TCR beta V- and J-gene trimming was reported in a later analysis. Cytomegalovirus status was reportedly diagnosed by the classifier with high sensitivity and specificity.

Germline V gene data show CDR1 as SGHNT and CDR2 as YYREEE (reference sequence). V lost 4 bases to trimming and J lost 1 base; unmatched junction nucleotides: 5. The CDR3 has 15 residues. PCR amplification relied on 60 Vbeta primers (plus 13 Jbeta primers). Assay: immunoSEQ multiplex PCR; the TCRdb copy retains only in-frame clones and omits some. The data contain 90,000 to 130,000 clones, 55% to 65% of them seen just once; the ten biggest clones take up around 2.2%. Points on this clone: Its antigen remains unknown.

This TCR was recovered from a woman younger than 45 in good health and CMV-seronegative. The chain couples TRBV5-4 to TRBJ2-1; 7 nucleotides match TRBD1. The sample consisted of PBMCs. CDR3 bases: TGTGCCAGCAGCCCAACAGGGGATTCCTACAATGAGCAGTTCTTC. It codes for CASSPTGDSYNEQFF.